Listed below are T cell receptor beta chains from one sample, sequenced in a study of CD8+CD57+ T cells in acquired aplastic anemia. MiXCR, run by TCRdb on the reads, gives a single entry per CDR3 protein. The sample yields 400,000 to 450,000 distinct CDR3 sequences, about two thirds seen once. Sequenced material: sorted CD4+, CD8+, or CD8+CD57+ T cells (not recorded which) from PBMCs. Receptor source: a human donor in good health, serving as a control. Each CDR3 is given with its conserved first and last residue. Clone size is stated in some rows and not others, as once, few, many or a class when expanded.

V gene: TRBV20-1; clone size: NA; CDR3 protein: CSARATSGGQYF
V gene: TRBV5-1; clone size: NA; CDR3 protein: CASSPEDRERGYTF
V gene: TRBV5-1; clone size: NA; CDR3 protein: CASSLETLADYGYTF
V gene: TRBV7-9; clone size: once; CDR3 protein: CASSKHGETQYF
V gene: TRBV11-2; clone size: NA; CDR3 protein: CASSRRLTDGYTF
V gene: TRBV7-3; clone size: NA; CDR3 protein: CASSVWGLVFDQHF
V gene: TRBV4-3; clone size: NA; CDR3 protein: CASSFRRQGGNEQFF
V gene: TRBV7-2; clone size: many; CDR3 protein: CASSLVPTGMGYGYTF
V gene: TRBV10-1; clone size: NA; CDR3 protein: CASSAEGGIFSF
V gene: TRBV10-3; clone size: NA; CDR3 protein: CAISRTSGGALETQYF
V gene: TRBV11-2; clone size: NA; CDR3 protein: CASSFVPRQPQHF
V gene: TRBV6-1; clone size: few; CDR3 protein: CASSEAGNSYEQYF
V gene: TRBV7-9; clone size: NA; CDR3 protein: CASSGTGSTEAHFF
V gene: TRBV9; clone size: NA; CDR3 protein: CASSHPKGGSGELFF
V gene: TRBV10-2; clone size: NA; CDR3 protein: CASSEAGAYGYTF
V gene: TRBV9; clone size: once; CDR3 protein: CASTAGPGGVGYTF
V gene: TRBV7-2; clone size: NA; CDR3 protein: CASSLPGRVNGYTYAF
V gene: TRBV5-1; clone size: NA; CDR3 protein: CASSTTSRGYYEQYF
V gene: TRBV20-1; clone size: many; CDR3 protein: CSARDKGMDYGYTF
V gene: TRBV11-3; clone size: many; CDR3 protein: CASALGGSGANVLTF
V gene: TRBV19; clone size: few; CDR3 protein: CASSFRQGNTEAFF
V gene: TRBV7-3; clone size: once; CDR3 protein: CASSLIDGDDEKF
V gene: TRBV19; clone size: NA; CDR3 protein: CASASKRGAGADTQYF
V gene: TRBV5-4; clone size: many; CDR3 protein: CASSPGTSGGFVSYEQYF
V gene: TRBV12-3/TRBV12-4; clone size: NA; CDR3 protein: CASSAGRQGSEQFF
V gene: TRBV20-1; clone size: NA; CDR3 protein: CSASLVRAYEQYF
V gene: TRBV9; clone size: NA; CDR3 protein: CASSSHGALNFVQYF
V gene: TRBV15; clone size: NA; CDR3 protein: CATSSGQGKTYTQHF
V gene: TRBV12-3/TRBV12-4; clone size: NA; CDR3 protein: CASRAGRYSNHPQHF
V gene: TRBV10-3; clone size: many; CDR3 protein: CAIAGSKPGANVLTF
V gene: TRBV7-2; clone size: NA; CDR3 protein: CASSEGAGAAYSLYF
V gene: TRBV10-3; clone size: NA; CDR3 protein: CAISTSSGGHQETQYF
V gene: TRBV9; clone size: NA; CDR3 protein: CASSASGQDRRVFF
V gene: TRBV11-2; clone size: NA; CDR3 protein: CASSQIQGSLGFQETQYF
V gene: TRBV6-1; clone size: NA; CDR3 protein: CASRHRDRYGYTF
V gene: TRBV12-3/TRBV12-4; clone size: NA; CDR3 protein: CASIRRGAVEQYF
V gene: TRBV6-5; clone size: NA; CDR3 protein: CASSYGQGAGGYTF
V gene: TRBV7-7; clone size: NA; CDR3 protein: CASSREGFFQGETQYF
V gene: TRBV7-2; clone size: many; CDR3 protein: CASSRSIRGTSVAGELFF
V gene: TRBV15; clone size: NA; CDR3 protein: CATSFRGRNSPLHF
V gene: TRBV7-2; clone size: NA; CDR3 protein: CASSLGPGLGDNEF
V gene: TRBV2; clone size: NA; CDR3 protein: CASSEAASGRTDTQYF
V gene: TRBV9; clone size: NA; CDR3 protein: CASSAHAESGRYIQYF
V gene: TRBV25-1; clone size: NA; CDR3 protein: CASSDPASGRAGEQFF
V gene: TRBV2; clone size: once; CDR3 protein: CASSSGPGAAYEQYF